What follows are 14 T cell receptor beta chains derived from one specimen sequenced in a study of cytomegalovirus exposure and HLA in healthy donors. Primers included in the PCR were 60 Vbeta and 13 Jbeta primers. Profiled with immunoSEQ multiplex PCR; TCRdb holds only in-frame clones, not every one. The sample yields around 170,000 clones, about 72% seen once. Specimen: PBMCs. These receptors all stem from a girl aged 10-17 years in good health and CMV-seronegative.

This chain connects TRBV19 to TRBJ1-5; 7 positions match TRBD1. Looked up from germline, CDR1 is LNHDA and CDR2 is SQIVND (reference sequence). Trimming removed 8 bases from V and 6 bases from J; junction bases left unmatched: 13. This CDR3 region has 15 residues. The CDR3 sequence is CASAPTGRMSQPQHF. CDR3 DNA: TGTGCCAGTGCACCGACAGGGAGGATGAGTCAGCCCCAGCATTTT.

V and J are TRBV2 and TRBJ1-5; D not resolved. Germline V lookup: CDR1 SNHLY, CDR2 FYNNEI. There are 14 residues in the CDR3. With 7 bases removed from V and 5 bases from J, the gap between germline ends came to 15 bases. The CDR3 DNA reads as TGTGCCAGCAAGACCCTGGATGGAGATCAGCCCCAGCATTTT. Its translation is CASKTLDGDQPQHF. Looking up the rest from reference TRBV2 and TRBJ1-5 gives the full variable domain: EPEVTQTPSHQVTQMGQEVILRCVPISNHLYFYWYRQILGQKVEFLVSFYNNEISEKSEIFDDQFSVERPDGSNFTLKIRSTKLEDSAMYFCASKTLDGDQPQHFGDGTRLSIL.

V and J are TRBV7-7 and TRBJ2-5; 7 bases line up with TRBD1. This CDR3 region has 13 residues. Trimming cost V 4 bases and J 3 bases; bases outside gene matches: 2. In germline, CDR1 is SSHAT, CDR2 FNYEAQ (reference sequence). The CDR3 region has the DNA TGTGCCAGCAGCTCAGACAGGGAAGAGACCCAGTACTTC. Amino acids: CASSSDREETQYF.

V usage is TRBV7-9 and J usage is TRBJ1-3; weak D call: TRBD1 (6 bases). The CDR3 has 15 amino acids. Trimming left V 4 bases short and J 2 bases short, with 12 bases between. Germline CDR1 SEHNR, CDR2 FQNEAQ (reference sequence). In DNA form, the CDR3 reads TGTGCCAGCAGCTCCCCGGGACACGCTGGAAACACCATATATTTT. Protein: CASSSPGHAGNTIYF.

This clone was counted only a few times. The chain uses TRBV5-8 and TRBJ1-1, with a tentative D call TRBD1 (5 bases). Germline V gives CDR1 SGHTS, CDR2 YDEGEE. With 2 bases removed from V and 2 bases from J, the gap between germline ends came to 10 bases. This CDR3 has 14 residues. The CDR3 nucleotides are TGTGCCAGCAGCTTCAGGGAAGGCAACACTGAAGCTTTCTTT. This codes for CASSFREGNTEAFF.

Only a few counts were recorded for this clone. The rearrangement joins TRBV4-1 to TRBJ1-3, with a possible D match to TRBD1 (5 bases). Germline V CDR1 and CDR2: MGHRA, YSYEKL. Trimming took off 0 bases at V and 2 bases at J, with 8 bases between the two ends. The length of the CDR3 is 15 residues. CDR3 sequence (DNA): TGCGCCAGCAGCCAAGATGGAGGGGCTGGAAACACCATATATTTT. Its protein is CASSQDGGAGNTIYF.

This clone was recorded a few times. V usage is TRBV6-1 and J usage is TRBJ1-1; 10 bases match TRBD1. Trimming cost V 8 bases and J 7 bases; bases outside gene matches: 4. CDR3 size: 12 residues. CDR1 and CDR2 (germline): MNHNS, SASEGT. The DNA of the CDR3 is TGTGCCAGCGGACAGGGGGATAGTGAAGCTTTCTTT. This translates into CASGQGDSEAFF.

The chain recombines TRBV2 with TRBJ1-1; a possible D gene is TRBD1 (6 bases). Trimming pared 8 bases from V and 3 bases from J, leaving 13 bases between. CDR3 length equals 13 residues. The germline gives CDR1 SNHLY, CDR2 FYNNEI. The CDR3 spells CASLTGLYTEAFF. CDR3 bases: TGTGCCAGCCTCACAGGGCTGTACACTGAAGCTTTCTTT.

As to this clone: At one end, the junction sequence differs from germline, possibly due to a read error. The chain employs TRBV15 and TRBJ2-5; 9 nucleotides align to TRBD2. Germline values: CDR1 LNHNV, CDR2 YYDKDF (reference sequence). The CDR3 totals 15 residues. The CDR3 here is CAISRALAGQETQYF. The CDR3 DNA sequence: TGTGCCATCAGCAGAGCCCTAGCGGGGCAAGAGACCCAGTACTTC. Supplemented by reference TRBV15 and TRBJ2-5, the full variable domain reads DAMVIQNPRYQVTQFGKPVTLSCSQTLNHNVMYWYQQKSSQAPKLLFHYYDKDFNNEADTPDNFQSRRPNTSFCFLDIRSPGLGDTAMYLCAISRALAGQETQYFGPGTRLLVL.

The chain uses TRBV11-2 and TRBJ2-7; TRBD1 agrees at 9 bases. Trimming took 5 bases from V and 0 from J; bases not matched to a gene: 5. The germline gives CDR1 SGHAT, CDR2 FQNNGV. The CDR3 consists of 15 residues. CDR3 residues: CASSPRDRVSYEQYF. The CDR3 coding sequence is TGTGCCAGCAGCCCTCGGGACAGGGTCTCCTACGAGCAGTACTTC.

The rearrangement links TRBV6-6 to TRBJ1-4; maybe TRBD1 (6 bases). Germline assignment: CDR1 MNHNY and CDR2 SVGAGI (reference sequence). V lost 4 bases and J lost 0, with 9 bases in between. There are 15 residues in the CDR3. CDR3 nucleotides: TGTGCCAGCAGTTTCCAGGGGACAACTAATGAAAAACTGTTTTTT. Its protein product is CASSFQGTTNEKLFF.

CDR3 sequence: CAWTGGNYGYTF. The CDR3 nucleotides are TGTGCCTGGACAGGGGGCAACTATGGCTACACCTTC. V and J are TRBV30 and TRBJ1-2, with 8 bases that match TRBD1. V shed 4 bases and J 2 bases; nucleotides not matched to a gene: 0. Germline V gives CDR1 GTSNPN, CDR2 SVGIG (reference sequence). The CDR3 is made up of 12 amino acids.

In its sample, this clone was seen once. V gene TRBV7-9 combines with J gene TRBJ1-1; perhaps TRBD1 as D (5 bases). The V end lost 10 bases, the J end lost 8 bases, and 20 bases lay between the germline ends. The CDR3 covers 13 residues. In germline, CDR1 is SEHNR, CDR2 FQNEAQ (reference sequence). DNA of the CDR3: TGTGCCAACAAGGCTTGGGGCTGGAACGAAGCTTTCTTT. Encoded protein: CANKAWGWNEAFF.

The gene calls are TRBV13 and TRBJ2-3, with TRBD2 matching over 11 bases. The CDR3 contains 15 residues. Germline CDR1 reads PRHDT; CDR2 reads FYEKMQ (reference sequence). Trimming removed 5 bases from V and 6 bases from J; junction bases left unmatched: 7. For the CDR3, the DNA is TGTGCCAGCAGCCCCGTAGCGGGGGGGGTGGATACGCAGTATTTT. This gives the protein CASSPVAGGVDTQYF.